This TCR beta chain stems from a study of T cells in Graves' hyperthyroidism and ophthalmopathy. Broader study findings: Among thyroid clonotypes expanded above 0.001, most also appeared in blood.

As regards this clonotype: No antigen is known for it.

Germline values: CDR1 MDHEN, CDR2 SYDVKM. CDR3 length equals 14 residues. The V end was cut by 7 bases, the J end by 0 bases, with 12 bases between. Amplification of TCR beta CDR3 regions was performed using RNA transcripts as template. RT-PCR in the first round (using the HTBI primer set) targeted the TCR CDR3. TCRdb independently ran MiXCR on the multiplex PCR reads; one entry per CDR3 protein. The sample contains just under 750,000 distinct CDR3 sequences, 30% to 40% of which appear only once. Graves' hyperthyroidism is called stable when ophthalmopathy does not progress within 18 months. Uncontrolled infections, other autoimmune diseases, pregnancy or lactation led to exclusion of patients. Thyroid ultrasound, orbital computed tomography, clinical symptoms, and serum thyroxine and TRAb underpinned diagnoses.

Material: blood. The receptor was isolated from a woman aged 40 to 50 with Graves' hyperthyroidism. The V gene is TRBV28, the J gene TRBJ2-5; D unclear. This CDR3 reads CASNHFSHQETQYF. DNA of the CDR3: TGTGCCAGCAACCATTTCTCGCACCAAGAGACCCAGTACTTC.